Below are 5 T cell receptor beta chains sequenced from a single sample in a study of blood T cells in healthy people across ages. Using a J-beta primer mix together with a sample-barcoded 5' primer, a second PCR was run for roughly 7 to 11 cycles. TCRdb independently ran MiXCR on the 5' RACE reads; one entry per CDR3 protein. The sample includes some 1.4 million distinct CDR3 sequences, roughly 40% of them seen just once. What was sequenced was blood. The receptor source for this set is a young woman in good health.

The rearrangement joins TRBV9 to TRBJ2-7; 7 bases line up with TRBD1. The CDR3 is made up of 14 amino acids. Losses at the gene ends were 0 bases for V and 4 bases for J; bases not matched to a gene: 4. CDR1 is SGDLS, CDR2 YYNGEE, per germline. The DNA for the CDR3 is TGTGCCAGCAGCGTAGGAGGGACAGATTACGAGCAGTACTTC. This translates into CASSVGGTDYEQYF.

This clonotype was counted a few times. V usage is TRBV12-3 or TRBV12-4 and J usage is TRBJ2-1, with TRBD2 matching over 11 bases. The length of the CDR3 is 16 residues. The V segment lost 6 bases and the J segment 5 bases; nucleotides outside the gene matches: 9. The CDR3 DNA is TGTGCCAGCAGCCGTAGCCCGGGACTAGCGGACAATGAGCAGTTCTTC. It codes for CASSRSPGLADNEQFF.

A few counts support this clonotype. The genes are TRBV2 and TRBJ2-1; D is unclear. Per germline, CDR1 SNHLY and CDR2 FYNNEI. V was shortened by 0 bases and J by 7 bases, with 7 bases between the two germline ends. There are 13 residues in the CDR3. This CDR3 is CASSEAWGNEQFF. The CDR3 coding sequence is TGTGCCAGCAGTGAAGCGTGGGGTAATGAGCAGTTCTTC.

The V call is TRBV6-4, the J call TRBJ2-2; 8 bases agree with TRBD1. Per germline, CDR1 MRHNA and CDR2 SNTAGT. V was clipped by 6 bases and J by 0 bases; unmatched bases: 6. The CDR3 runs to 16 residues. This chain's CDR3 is CASSRGTGTNTGELFF. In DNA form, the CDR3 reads TGTGCCAGCAGCCGAGGGACAGGAACGAACACCGGGGAGCTGTTTTTT.

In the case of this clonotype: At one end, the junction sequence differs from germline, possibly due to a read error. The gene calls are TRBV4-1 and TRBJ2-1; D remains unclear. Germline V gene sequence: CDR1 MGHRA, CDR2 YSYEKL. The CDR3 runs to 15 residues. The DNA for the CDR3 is TGCGCCAGCAGCCAAGCTGAACTCTCCTGCAATGAGCAGTTCTTC. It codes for CASSQAELSCNEQFF.